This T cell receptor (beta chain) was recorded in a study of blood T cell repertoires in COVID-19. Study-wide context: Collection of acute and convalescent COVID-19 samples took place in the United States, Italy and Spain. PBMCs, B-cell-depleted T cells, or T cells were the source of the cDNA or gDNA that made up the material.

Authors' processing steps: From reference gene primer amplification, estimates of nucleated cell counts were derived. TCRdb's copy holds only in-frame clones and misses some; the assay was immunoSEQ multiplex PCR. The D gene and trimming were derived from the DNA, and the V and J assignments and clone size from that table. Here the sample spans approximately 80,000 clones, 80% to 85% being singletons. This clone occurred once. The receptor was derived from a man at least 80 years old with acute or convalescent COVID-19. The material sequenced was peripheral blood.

CDR3 in DNA: TGTGCCAGCAGCGTATCCCCGGGAATGGCCGGAGGCTCCTACAATGAGCAGTTCTTC. This codes for CASSVSPGMAGGSYNEQFF. The chain is built from TRBV9 and TRBJ2-1, with a possible D match to TRBD2 (5 bases). CDR3 size: 19 residues. Trimming left V 1 base short and J 0 bases short, with 20 bases between. Germline V CDR1 and CDR2: SGDLS, YYNGEE.